Listed below are T cell receptor beta chains from one sample, sequenced in a study of neoadjuvant nivolumab and ipilimumab in lung cancer. Repertoires were generated with immunoSEQ multiplex PCR, while TCRdb's copy carries only in-frame clones and drops some. The repertoire has some 29,000 clones, approximately 86% of them found once; the top ten carry about 5.5%. Sequenced material: tumor tissue, taken after neoadjuvant nivolumab, alone or with ipilimumab, at or shortly before surgery. The source of these receptors is an adult with non-small cell lung cancer. CDR3s include the opening cysteine and the closing phenylalanine or tryptophan. A D gene is named only where the DNA matches it firmly. The size field is filled for only some rows; it gives once, few, many or a size class.

D gene,V gene,clone size,J gene,CDR3 protein,CDR3 DNA
NA,TRBV9,NA,TRBJ2-5,CASSGPGSETQYF,TGTGCCAGCAGCGGACCAGGGAGTGAGACCCAGTACTTC
TRBD1,TRBV7-9,once,TRBJ2-3,CASGIITGGGTDTQYF,TGTGCCAGCGGCATCATAACAGGGGGCGGCACAGATACGCAGTATTTT
NA,TRBV9,once,TRBJ2-7,CASSGSDSQQYF,TGTGCCAGCAGCGGTTCTGATTCCCAGCAGTACTTC
TRBD2,TRBV6-5,NA,TRBJ2-5,CASVPGLAGPWYF,TGTGCCAGTGTACCGGGACTAGCGGGCCCCTGGTACTTC
NA,TRBV2,NA,TRBJ1-2,CASSVEFGYTF,TGTGCCAGCAGTGTAGAATTTGGCTACACCTTC
NA,TRBV5-1,once,TRBJ2-6,CASSEASSGANVLTF,TGCGCCAGCAGCGAAGCAAGCTCTGGGGCCAACGTCCTGACTTTC
TRBD2,TRBV28,once,TRBJ2-5,CASSSGLAGGVQYF,TGTGCCAGCAGTTCCGGACTAGCGGGGGGTGTCCAGTACTTC
NA,TRBV6-1,NA,TRBJ1-6,CASSEHESGSPLHF,TGTGCCAGCAGTGAACACGAGTCGGGTTCGCCCCTCCACTTT
TRBD1,TRBV7-8,NA,TRBJ2-2,CASRRGTVNTGELFF,TGTGCCAGCAGGCGTGGGACAGTGAACACCGGGGAGCTGTTTTTT
TRBD1,TRBV7-9,once,TRBJ1-3,CASSLRDSYPPGNTIYF,TGTGCCAGCAGCCTACGGGACAGCTATCCCCCCGGAAACACCATATATTTT
TRBD1,TRBV5-1,NA,TRBJ2-3,CASSSGTGADTQYF,TGCGCCAGCAGCTCCGGGACAGGGGCAGATACGCAGTATTTT
NA,TRBV7-2,NA,TRBJ2-4,CASSLESGIAKNIQYF,TGTGCCAGCAGCCTTGAATCGGGAATAGCCAAAAACATTCAGTACTTC
NA,TRBV7-8,NA,TRBJ1-5,CASSLVSRVGYSNQPQHF,TGTGCCAGCAGCTTAGTGAGTAGGGTTGGATATAGCAATCAGCCCCAGCATTTT
TRBD2,TRBV7-8,NA,TRBJ2-3,CASSSGTSGPTDTQYF,TGTGCCAGCAGCTCCGGGACTAGCGGACCCACAGATACGCAGTATTTT
TRBD2,TRBV29-1,once,TRBJ2-1,CSVEGASGPPNEQFF,TGCAGCGTCGAAGGAGCTAGCGGCCCGCCAAATGAGCAGTTCTTC
NA,TRBV27,NA,TRBJ2-2,CASSRVSGELFF,TGTGCCAGCAGTCGAGTCAGCGGGGAGCTGTTTTTT
NA,TRBV29-1,NA,TRBJ1-2,CSNSRTEEGYGYTF,TGCAGCAACTCCCGGACAGAAGAGGGCTATGGCTACACCTTC
TRBD1,TRBV7-2,NA,TRBJ2-7,CASSLGQGAGEQYF,TGTGCCAGCAGCTTGGGACAGGGGGCGGGGGAGCAGTACTTC
NA,TRBV18,NA,TRBJ1-1,CASSPGSTEAFF,TGTGCCAGCTCACCGGGTTCCACTGAAGCTTTCTTT
TRBD1,TRBV7-9,NA,TRBJ1-1,CASSFTGDTEAFF,TGTGCCAGCAGCTTCACAGGGGACACTGAAGCTTTCTTT
TRBD2,TRBV11-2,NA,TRBJ2-3,CASSQTSFWGTDTQYF,TGTGCCAGCAGCCAGACTAGCTTCTGGGGCACAGATACGCAGTATTTT
NA,TRBV7-2,NA,TRBJ1-1,CASSPGLLNTEAFF,TGTGCCAGCAGCCCCGGACTCTTGAACACTGAAGCTTTCTTT
NA,TRBV6-5,NA,TRBJ2-7,CASSNTGPYYEQYF,TGTGCCAGCAGCAACACGGGTCCCTACTACGAGCAGTACTTC
NA,TRBV5-4,NA,TRBJ2-1,CASSLASSTGVGNEQFF,TGTGCCAGCAGCTTGGCCTCCTCCACGGGGGTCGGAAATGAGCAGTTCTTC
NA,TRBV30,NA,TRBJ1-5,CAWSVGQVSNQPQHF,TGTGCCTGGAGTGTAGGGCAGGTTAGCAATCAGCCCCAGCATTTT
TRBD1,TRBV9,NA,TRBJ1-1,CASSRQGGGLNTEAFF,TGTGCCAGCAGTCGACAGGGGGGCGGTTTGAACACTGAAGCTTTCTTT
NA,TRBV5-4,NA,TRBJ2-2,CASSLDPNTGELFF,TGTGCCAGCAGCTTAGACCCGAACACCGGGGAGCTGTTTTTT
NA,TRBV5-1,NA,TRBJ1-5,CASSLGGAGNQPQHF,TGCGCCAGCAGCTTAGGGGGGGCTGGCAATCAGCCCCAGCATTTT
NA,TRBV10-3,NA,TRBJ2-3,CAISLGESTDTQYF,TGTGCCATCAGTCTAGGGGAATCCACAGATACGCAGTATTTT
NA,TRBV6-5,NA,TRBJ2-3,CASSHIEGTQYF,TGTGCCAGCAGCCATATAGAGGGAACGCAGTATTTT
NA,TRBV28,NA,TRBJ2-3,CASSIQGDTQYF,TGTGCCAGCAGCATCCAGGGAGATACGCAGTATTTT
NA,TRBV7-6,NA,TRBJ2-1,CASSPEERSEQFF,TGTGCCAGCAGCCCCGAGGAGAGGAGTGAGCAGTTCTTC
TRBD1,TRBV5-4,NA,TRBJ2-7,CASSFDRGQYEQYF,TGTGCCAGCAGCTTCGACAGGGGGCAGTACGAGCAGTACTTC
TRBD1,TRBV5-1,NA,TRBJ2-5,CASRATGSQETQYF,TGCGCCAGCAGAGCGACAGGGTCCCAAGAGACCCAGTACTTC
NA,TRBV5-1,NA,TRBJ1-3,CASSLTLRTTGNTIYF,TGCGCCAGCAGCTTAACGTTGAGGACTACTGGAAACACCATATATTTT
NA,TRBV20-1,NA,TRBJ1-2,CRGIEGPDTF,TGCAGGGGAATAGAGGGGCCCGACACCTTC
NA,TRBV20-1,few,TRBJ1-4,CSARKVEKLFF,TGCAGTGCTAGGAAGGTTGAAAAACTGTTTTTT
TRBD1,TRBV11-2,few,TRBJ2-7,CASSREQGATYEQYF,TGTGCCAGCAGCCGGGAACAGGGGGCAACGTACGAGCAGTACTTC
TRBD1,TRBV5-5,NA,TRBJ1-5,CASSLGDRVGQPQHF,TGTGCCAGCAGCTTGGGAGACAGGGTGGGACAGCCCCAGCATTTT
NA,TRBV15,NA,TRBJ1-2,CATSSSDKFYGYTF,TGTGCCACCAGCAGTAGCGATAAATTCTATGGCTACACCTTC
NA,TRBV25-1,NA,TRBJ1-1,CASRSEPMNTEAFF,TGTGCCAGCCGTTCAGAGCCCATGAACACTGAAGCTTTCTTT
TRBD1,TRBV20-1,NA,TRBJ1-4,CSASRQGRLFF,TGCAGTGCTAGTCGACAGGGAAGGTTGTTTTTT
NA,TRBV14,NA,TRBJ2-7,CASSRGVAGEQYF,TGTGCCAGCAGCCGTGGGGTCGCGGGCGAGCAGTACTTC
NA,TRBV7-2,NA,TRBJ2-1,CASSLQGYEQFF,TGTGCCAGCAGCTTGCAGGGCTATGAGCAGTTCTTC
NA,TRBV11-1,NA,TRBJ1-5,CASSLGEEQPQHF,TGTGCCAGCAGCTTGGGTGAGGAGCAGCCCCAGCATTTT
NA,TRBV25-1,NA,TRBJ2-5,CASSRGGETQYF,TGTGCCAGCAGTAGGGGGGGGGAGACCCAGTACTTC
NA,TRBV6-6,NA,TRBJ2-7,CASRQQGGEQYF,TGTGCCAGCAGACAACAGGGCGGCGAGCAGTACTTC
TRBD2,TRBV29-1,few,TRBJ2-1,CSVEVVGLALYNEQFF,TGCAGCGTTGAAGTCGTGGGACTAGCGCTGTACAATGAGCAGTTCTTC
NA,TRBV18,once,TRBJ1-2,CASSSSTAGYGYTF,TGTGCCAGCTCGTCCAGTACCGCGGGCTATGGCTACACCTTC
TRBD1,TRBV2,NA,TRBJ2-7,CASSEGQNYEQYF,TGTGCCAGCAGTGAGGGACAGAACTACGAGCAGTACTTC
NA,TRBV18,NA,TRBJ2-4,CASSRTGLEDIQYF,TGTGCCAGCTCACGCACAGGGCTAGAGGACATTCAGTACTTC
NA,TRBV28,NA,TRBJ2-7,CASSLGSGRGEQYF,TGTGCCAGCAGTTTAGGCTCAGGGCGCGGCGAGCAGTACTTC
NA,TRBV6-1,NA,TRBJ1-5,CASSEGGEAQPQHF,TGTGCCAGCAGTGAGGGAGGGGAAGCACAGCCCCAGCATTTT
NA,TRBV11-3,NA,TRBJ2-7,CASSLNSNATTEQYF,TGTGCCAGCAGCTTAAACTCAAACGCGACTACCGAGCAGTACTTC
NA,TRBV5-1,NA,TRBJ2-1,CASRSRGSSYNEQFF,TGCGCCAGCCGATCCCGAGGCAGCTCCTACAATGAGCAGTTCTTC
NA,TRBV7-9,NA,TRBJ1-5,CASSLVGPGQPQHF,TGTGCCAGCAGCTTAGTCGGGCCCGGTCAGCCCCAGCATTTT
NA,TRBV5-5,medium-sized,TRBJ2-1,CASSSRSGPLYNEQFF,TGTGCCAGCAGCTCAAGGTCCGGACCGCTCTACAATGAGCAGTTCTTC